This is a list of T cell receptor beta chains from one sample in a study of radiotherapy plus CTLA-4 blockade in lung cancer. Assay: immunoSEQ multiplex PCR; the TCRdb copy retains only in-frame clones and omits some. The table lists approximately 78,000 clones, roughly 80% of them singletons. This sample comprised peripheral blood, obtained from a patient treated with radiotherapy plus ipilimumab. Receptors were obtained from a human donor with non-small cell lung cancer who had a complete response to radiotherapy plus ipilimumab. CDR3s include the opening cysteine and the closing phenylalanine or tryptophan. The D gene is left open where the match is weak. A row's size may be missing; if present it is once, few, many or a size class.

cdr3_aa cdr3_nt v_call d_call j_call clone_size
CASSFSNYGYTF TGTGCTAGTAGCTTCAGTAACTATGGCTACACCTTC TRBV12-5 NA TRBJ1-2 once
CASSALAANTGELFF TGTGCCAGCAGTGCACTAGCGGCCAACACCGGGGAGCTGTTTTTT TRBV6-4 TRBD2 TRBJ2-2 NA
CASSMSRDRVPGELFF TGTGCCAGCAGTATGTCCCGGGACAGGGTCCCCGGGGAGCTGTTTTTT TRBV2 TRBD1 TRBJ2-2 NA
CATSRDRVKYTEAFF TGTGCCACCAGCAGAGATAGGGTTAAGTACACTGAAGCTTTCTTT TRBV15 NA TRBJ1-1 NA
CASSTGGFGNTIYF TGCGCCAGCAGTACAGGGGGCTTTGGAAACACCATATATTTT TRBV10-1 TRBD1 TRBJ1-3 NA
CASRTSSGRAGGYTF TGTGCCAGCCGAACCTCCTCCGGCAGGGCGGGTGGCTACACCTTC TRBV6-6 NA TRBJ1-2 few
CASSLETLGNNEQFF TGCGCCAGCAGCTTGGAAACTTTGGGGAACAATGAGCAGTTCTTC TRBV5-1 NA TRBJ2-1 NA
CASSFERGGTDTQYF TGTGCCAGCAGCTTCGAGCGGGGGGGCACAGATACGCAGTATTTT TRBV11-2 TRBD2 TRBJ2-3 NA
CASSFGQGGEAFF TGTGCCAGCAGCTTCGGACAGGGTGGTGAAGCTTTCTTT TRBV9 TRBD1 TRBJ1-1 NA
CASSSATALAKNIQYF TGTGCCAGCAGCTCCGCGACAGCGTTAGCCAAAAACATTCAGTACTTC TRBV7-9 NA TRBJ2-4 NA
CASAQMGGQTSEAFF TGTGCCAGCGCCCAAATGGGGGGGCAGACTTCTGAGGCTTTCTTT TRBV5-5 NA TRBJ1-1 NA
CSAGGGSKQFF TGCAGTGCTGGGGGGGGGTCTAAGCAGTTCTTC TRBV20-1 TRBD2 TRBJ2-1 once
CASSSGLVRTEAFF TGTGCCAGCAGTTCAGGGTTAGTAAGAACTGAAGCTTTCTTT TRBV6-5 NA TRBJ1-1 NA
CASSAQGGIGNTIYF TGTGCCAGCAGTGCGCAGGGTGGTATTGGAAACACCATATATTTT TRBV9 NA TRBJ1-3 NA
CASSHRTGEFGTNEKLFF TGTGCCAGCAGCCACCGGACAGGGGAATTTGGAACTAATGAAAAACTGTTTTTT TRBV5-4 TRBD1 TRBJ1-4 NA
CASSDPGRSRETQYF TGTGCCAGCAGTGATCCAGGGAGGTCCCGGGAGACCCAGTACTTC TRBV25-1 NA TRBJ2-5 NA
CASRGPGRGEETQYF TGTGCCAGCAGAGGGCCGGGGAGGGGCGAGGAGACCCAGTACTTC TRBV28 TRBD2 TRBJ2-5 NA